A selection of T cell receptor beta chains follows, all from one sample in a study of blood T cell repertoires in COVID-19. The assay was immunoSEQ multiplex PCR, and TCRdb's table has in-frame clones only and misses some. The profile covers approximately 310,000 clones, with approximately 83% appearing a single time and 2.2% taken by the ten largest. Sequenced input: PBMCs or T cells enriched from blood (not recorded which). Receptors were obtained from a young man who had recovered from COVID-19. Both conserved end residues are trimmed from each CDR3. The order of the fields is V gene, J gene, D gene, CDR3 protein. D genes are given only for firm matches.

TRBV5-4	TRBJ1-4	TRBD1	ASSLEQGEKLF
TRBV7-2	TRBJ1-4	TRBD1	ASSLGQGAFEKLF
TRBV10-2	TRBJ1-1	TRBD1	ASRDRLNTEAF
TRBV7-9	TRBJ2-7	TRBD2	ASSREGIPYEQY
TRBV4-1	TRBJ1-6	TRBD1	ASSQEGPGQVGSPLH
TRBV5-1	TRBJ2-7	-	ASSLDGGRTYEQY
TRBV20-1	TRBJ2-1	TRBD1	SASAGQGGF
TRBV15	TRBJ2-5	TRBD1	ATSRDQGAGETQY
TRBV5-6	TRBJ1-1	-	ASSRDSPGGAF
TRBV21-1	TRBJ2-7	-	ASSKDIGYEQY
TRBV3-1/TRBV3-2	TRBJ2-1	TRBD2	ASNQRGLAGYNEQF
TRBV3-1/TRBV3-2	TRBJ1-1	-	ASSPMTGNTEAF
TRBV24-1	TRBJ2-6	TRBD1	ATSEPGQAGANVLT
TRBV5-1	TRBJ1-2	TRBD1	ASRRTTGGRNGYT
TRBV27	TRBJ2-3	-	ASSRPAGDTQY
TRBV2	TRBJ2-7	-	ASSEGTDLYEQY
TRBV6-1	TRBJ2-7	-	ASSEGIQGWNEQY
TRBV19	TRBJ2-2	TRBD1	ASIPTGGIIGELF
TRBV30	TRBJ1-2	-	AWSADFYGYT
TRBV30	TRBJ1-2	-	AWSVIQGYT
TRBV29-1	TRBJ1-1	-	SVQWGGNTEAF
TRBV15	TRBJ1-2	TRBD1	ATSTDRDYGYT
TRBV24-1	TRBJ2-7	TRBD2	ATSGRGSYEQY
TRBV6-4	TRBJ1-1	-	ASSDSIARGKAF
TRBV10-3	TRBJ1-2	TRBD1	AISRTGALYT
TRBV4-1	TRBJ2-1	TRBD2	ASSRFSGTSGPGEF
TRBV7-9	TRBJ2-5	-	ASGEGWETQY
TRBV15	TRBJ1-5	-	ATSRTRSYSNQPQH
TRBV9	TRBJ1-2	TRBD1	ASSTRDRERYGYT
TRBV30	TRBJ2-2	TRBD2	AWSLRGAGELF
TRBV5-4	TRBJ1-1	TRBD1	ASSPPGTVNTEAF
TRBV4-2	TRBJ1-1	TRBD1	ASSHGQGATEAF
TRBV9	TRBJ2-3	-	ASSAVITGGADTQY
TRBV11-2	TRBJ1-1	-	ASSPIGNTEAF
TRBV18	TRBJ1-1	-	ASSDRKETEAF
TRBV4-2	TRBJ2-1	TRBD1	ASSQETTGEQF
TRBV5-1	TRBJ2-5	TRBD2	ASSLGTSGGETQY